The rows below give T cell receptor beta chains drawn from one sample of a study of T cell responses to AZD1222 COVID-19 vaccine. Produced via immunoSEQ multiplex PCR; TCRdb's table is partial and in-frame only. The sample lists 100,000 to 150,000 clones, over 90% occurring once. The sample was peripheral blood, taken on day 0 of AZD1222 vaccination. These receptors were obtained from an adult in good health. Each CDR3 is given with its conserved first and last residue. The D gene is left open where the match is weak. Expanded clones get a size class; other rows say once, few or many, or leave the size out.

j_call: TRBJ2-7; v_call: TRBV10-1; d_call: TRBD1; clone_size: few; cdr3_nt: TGCGCCAGCAGGAGAGGACAGGGCGACGAGCAGTACTTC; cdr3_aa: CASRRGQGDEQYF
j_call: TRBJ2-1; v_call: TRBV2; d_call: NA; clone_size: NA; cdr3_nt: TGTGCCAGCAGTGTAGGCGGGAATCTGAATGAGCAGTTCTTC; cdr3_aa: CASSVGGNLNEQFF
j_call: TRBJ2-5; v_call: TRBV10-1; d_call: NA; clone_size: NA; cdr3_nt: TGCGCCAGCAGTCCGGGGACAACCCAAGAGACCCAGTACTTC; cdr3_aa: CASSPGTTQETQYF
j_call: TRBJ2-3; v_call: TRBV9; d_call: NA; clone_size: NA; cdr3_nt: TGTGCCAGCAGCGCCGACGGAACTTTTGGCACAGATACGCAGTATTTT; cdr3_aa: CASSADGTFGTDTQYF
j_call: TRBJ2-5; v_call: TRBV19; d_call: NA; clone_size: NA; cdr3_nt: TGTGCCAGTAGTATAGGTAACAGAGAGACCCAGTACTTC; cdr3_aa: CASSIGNRETQYF
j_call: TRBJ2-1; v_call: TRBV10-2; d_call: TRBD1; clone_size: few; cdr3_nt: TGCGCCAGCAGTATGGGACAGCTATACAATGAGCAGTTCTTC; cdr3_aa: CASSMGQLYNEQFF
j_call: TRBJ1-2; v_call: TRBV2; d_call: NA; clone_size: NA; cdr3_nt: TGTGCCAGCAGTCCGGGACACAGTCCCTATGGCTACACCTTC; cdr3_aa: CASSPGHSPYGYTF
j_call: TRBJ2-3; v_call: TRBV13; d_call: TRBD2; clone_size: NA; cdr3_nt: TGTGCCAGCAGCACCACTAGCGGGAACACAGATACGCAGTATTTT; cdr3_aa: CASSTTSGNTDTQYF
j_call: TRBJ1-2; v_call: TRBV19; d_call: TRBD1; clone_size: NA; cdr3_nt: TGTGCCAGTAGTATTCGTCAGGGACAGGGGCGCCTAGACCCTCTAGGGGGCTACACCTTC; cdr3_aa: CASSIRQGQGRLDPLGGYTF
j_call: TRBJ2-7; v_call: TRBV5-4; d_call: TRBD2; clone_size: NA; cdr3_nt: TGTGCCAGCAGGGCACATAGCGGGAGTCCCCTCGAGCAGTACTTC; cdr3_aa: CASRAHSGSPLEQYF
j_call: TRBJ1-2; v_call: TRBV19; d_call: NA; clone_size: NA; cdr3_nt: TGTGCCAGTAGTATGGGCTATGGCTACACCTTC; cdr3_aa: CASSMGYGYTF
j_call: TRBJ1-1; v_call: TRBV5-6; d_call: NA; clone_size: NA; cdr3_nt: TGTGCCAGCAGTCCCCCGGGAGTGAACACTGAAGCTTTCTTT; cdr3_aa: CASSPPGVNTEAFF
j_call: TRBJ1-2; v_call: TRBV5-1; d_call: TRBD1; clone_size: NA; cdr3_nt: TGCGCCAGCACCGCTCAACAGGGGGCATCTGGCTACACCTTC; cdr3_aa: CASTAQQGASGYTF
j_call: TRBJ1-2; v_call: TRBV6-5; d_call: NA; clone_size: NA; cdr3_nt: TGTGCCAGCAGTTACTATAGGGGGGCGGACTATGGCTACACCTTC; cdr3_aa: CASSYYRGADYGYTF
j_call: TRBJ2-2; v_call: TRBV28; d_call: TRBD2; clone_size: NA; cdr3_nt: TGTGCCAGCAATACTCCGGGACTAGCGGGATTGGACACCGGGGAGCTGTTTTTT; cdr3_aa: CASNTPGLAGLDTGELFF
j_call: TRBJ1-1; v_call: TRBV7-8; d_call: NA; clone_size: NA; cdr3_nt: TGTGCCAGCAGCTCGAAGGGAGGCACTGAAGCTTTCTTT; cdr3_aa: CASSSKGGTEAFF